This T cell receptor beta chain was retrieved from a study of T cells in localized non-small cell lung cancer. Regarding this clone: No antigen is known for it.

TCRdb keeps only in-frame clones here, not all; method: immunoSEQ multiplex PCR. Of 50,000 to 75,000 clones in the sample, approximately 91% were seen once. Notes on the study in general: Uninvolved adjacent lung showed the highest T cell clonality, exceeding tumor. An association was observed between higher blood T cell density and longer overall survival.

V dropped 3 bases and J dropped 7 bases, with 16 bases sitting between them. CDR1 is LNHDA, CDR2 SQIVND, per germline (reference sequence). The CDR3 is 15 amino acids. The TCR originated in a man between 40 and 75 years old with stage I lung adenocarcinoma. This sequence joins TRBV19 and TRBJ2-1; tentatively, D is TRBD1 (6 bases). The sample consisted of peripheral blood, taken before any cancer treatment. The CDR3 nucleotides read TGTGCCAGTAGTATGATGGGGGCAGCAGGGAATGAGCAGTTCTTC. Protein product: CASSMMGAAGNEQFF.